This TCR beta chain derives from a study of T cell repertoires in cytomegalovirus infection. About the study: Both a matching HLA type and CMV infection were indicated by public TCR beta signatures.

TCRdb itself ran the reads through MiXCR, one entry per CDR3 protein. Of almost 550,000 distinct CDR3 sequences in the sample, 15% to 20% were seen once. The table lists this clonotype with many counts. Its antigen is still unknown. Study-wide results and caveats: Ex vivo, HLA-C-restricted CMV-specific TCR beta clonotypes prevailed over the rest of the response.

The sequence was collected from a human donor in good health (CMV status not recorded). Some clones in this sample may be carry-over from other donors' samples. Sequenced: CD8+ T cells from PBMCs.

The CDR3 DNA follows: TGCGCCAGCAGCCAAGGACTAGCGGGGATATCTCCCAATGAGCAGTTCTTC. Its protein product is CASSQGLAGISPNEQFF. The J gene is TRBJ2-1, the V gene TRBV4-1; 11 nucleotides match TRBD2. This CDR3 spans 17 amino acids. CDR1 and CDR2 (germline): MGHRA, YSYEKL. Losses at the gene ends were 1 base for V and 6 bases for J; bases not matched to a gene: 8.